The sequence of this TCR beta chain was determined in a study of a mutant IDH1 vaccine in newly diagnosed glioma. Study background: There were eight vaccinations for patients, given in weeks 1, 3, 5, 7, 11, 15, 19 and 23. The start of vaccination came 4-6 weeks after radiotherapy alone, or with temozolomide cycles.

The CDR3 runs to 17 residues. CDR1 and CDR2 (germline): LGHNA, YSLEER. Trimming at V came to 4 bases and at J to 5 bases, leaving 4 bases not matched to a gene. On this clone itself: What it binds is unknown.

Regarding the study as a whole: A vaccine-induced immune response developed in about 94% of the patients.

As for time point: week 5, during vaccination. Every single dose of the vaccine, 300 ug of mutant IDH1 20-mer peptide, came with topical imiquimod. The protocol was immunoSEQ multiplex PCR, while the TCRdb copy is restricted to in-frame clones and leaves out a portion. The profile shows 30,000 to 40,000 clones, roughly 56% of them singletons. This clonotype was obtained from a woman younger than 30 with glioma. The sequences come from PBMCs, collected from a glioma patient whose treatment included an IDH1 peptide vaccine. The chain is built from TRBV4-3 and TRBJ2-2, with 16 positions matching TRBD2. The CDR3 sequence: CASSLGLAGGPTGELFF. CDR3 DNA sequence: TGCGCCAGCAGCCTGGGACTAGCGGGAGGGCCGACCGGGGAGCTGTTTTTT.